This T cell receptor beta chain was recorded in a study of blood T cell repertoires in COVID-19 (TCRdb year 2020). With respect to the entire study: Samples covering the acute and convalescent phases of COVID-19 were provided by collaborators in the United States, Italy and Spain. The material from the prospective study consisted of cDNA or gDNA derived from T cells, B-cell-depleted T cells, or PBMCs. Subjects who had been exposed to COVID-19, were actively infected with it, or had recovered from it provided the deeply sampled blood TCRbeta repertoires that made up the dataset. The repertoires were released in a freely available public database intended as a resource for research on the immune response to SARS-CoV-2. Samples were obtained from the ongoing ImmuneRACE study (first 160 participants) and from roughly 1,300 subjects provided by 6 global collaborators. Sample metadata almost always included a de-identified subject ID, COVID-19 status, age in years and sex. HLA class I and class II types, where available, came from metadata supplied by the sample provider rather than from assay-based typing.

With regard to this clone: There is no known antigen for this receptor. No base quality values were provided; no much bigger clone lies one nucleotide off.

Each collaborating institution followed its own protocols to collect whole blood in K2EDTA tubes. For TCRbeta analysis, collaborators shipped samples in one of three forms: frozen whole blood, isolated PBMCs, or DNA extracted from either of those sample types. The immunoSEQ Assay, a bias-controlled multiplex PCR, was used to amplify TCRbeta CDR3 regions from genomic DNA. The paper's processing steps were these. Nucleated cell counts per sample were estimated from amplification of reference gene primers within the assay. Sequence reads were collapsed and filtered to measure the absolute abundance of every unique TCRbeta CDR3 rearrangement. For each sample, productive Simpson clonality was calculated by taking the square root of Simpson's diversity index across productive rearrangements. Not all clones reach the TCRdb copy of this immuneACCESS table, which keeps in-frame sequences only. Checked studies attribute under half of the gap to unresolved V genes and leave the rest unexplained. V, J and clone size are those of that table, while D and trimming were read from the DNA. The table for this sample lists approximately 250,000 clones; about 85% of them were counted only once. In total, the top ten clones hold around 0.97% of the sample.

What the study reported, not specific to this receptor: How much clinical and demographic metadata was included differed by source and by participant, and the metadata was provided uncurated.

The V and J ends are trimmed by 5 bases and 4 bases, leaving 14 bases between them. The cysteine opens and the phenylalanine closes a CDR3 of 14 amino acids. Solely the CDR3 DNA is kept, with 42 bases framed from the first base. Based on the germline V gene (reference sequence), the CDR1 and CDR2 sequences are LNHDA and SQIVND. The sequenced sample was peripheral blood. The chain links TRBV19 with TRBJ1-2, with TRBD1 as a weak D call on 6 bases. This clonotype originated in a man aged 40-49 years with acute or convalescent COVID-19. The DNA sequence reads TGTGCCAGTAGTCCTCATACAGGGTCCTATGGCTACACCTTC. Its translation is CASSPHTGSYGYTF.